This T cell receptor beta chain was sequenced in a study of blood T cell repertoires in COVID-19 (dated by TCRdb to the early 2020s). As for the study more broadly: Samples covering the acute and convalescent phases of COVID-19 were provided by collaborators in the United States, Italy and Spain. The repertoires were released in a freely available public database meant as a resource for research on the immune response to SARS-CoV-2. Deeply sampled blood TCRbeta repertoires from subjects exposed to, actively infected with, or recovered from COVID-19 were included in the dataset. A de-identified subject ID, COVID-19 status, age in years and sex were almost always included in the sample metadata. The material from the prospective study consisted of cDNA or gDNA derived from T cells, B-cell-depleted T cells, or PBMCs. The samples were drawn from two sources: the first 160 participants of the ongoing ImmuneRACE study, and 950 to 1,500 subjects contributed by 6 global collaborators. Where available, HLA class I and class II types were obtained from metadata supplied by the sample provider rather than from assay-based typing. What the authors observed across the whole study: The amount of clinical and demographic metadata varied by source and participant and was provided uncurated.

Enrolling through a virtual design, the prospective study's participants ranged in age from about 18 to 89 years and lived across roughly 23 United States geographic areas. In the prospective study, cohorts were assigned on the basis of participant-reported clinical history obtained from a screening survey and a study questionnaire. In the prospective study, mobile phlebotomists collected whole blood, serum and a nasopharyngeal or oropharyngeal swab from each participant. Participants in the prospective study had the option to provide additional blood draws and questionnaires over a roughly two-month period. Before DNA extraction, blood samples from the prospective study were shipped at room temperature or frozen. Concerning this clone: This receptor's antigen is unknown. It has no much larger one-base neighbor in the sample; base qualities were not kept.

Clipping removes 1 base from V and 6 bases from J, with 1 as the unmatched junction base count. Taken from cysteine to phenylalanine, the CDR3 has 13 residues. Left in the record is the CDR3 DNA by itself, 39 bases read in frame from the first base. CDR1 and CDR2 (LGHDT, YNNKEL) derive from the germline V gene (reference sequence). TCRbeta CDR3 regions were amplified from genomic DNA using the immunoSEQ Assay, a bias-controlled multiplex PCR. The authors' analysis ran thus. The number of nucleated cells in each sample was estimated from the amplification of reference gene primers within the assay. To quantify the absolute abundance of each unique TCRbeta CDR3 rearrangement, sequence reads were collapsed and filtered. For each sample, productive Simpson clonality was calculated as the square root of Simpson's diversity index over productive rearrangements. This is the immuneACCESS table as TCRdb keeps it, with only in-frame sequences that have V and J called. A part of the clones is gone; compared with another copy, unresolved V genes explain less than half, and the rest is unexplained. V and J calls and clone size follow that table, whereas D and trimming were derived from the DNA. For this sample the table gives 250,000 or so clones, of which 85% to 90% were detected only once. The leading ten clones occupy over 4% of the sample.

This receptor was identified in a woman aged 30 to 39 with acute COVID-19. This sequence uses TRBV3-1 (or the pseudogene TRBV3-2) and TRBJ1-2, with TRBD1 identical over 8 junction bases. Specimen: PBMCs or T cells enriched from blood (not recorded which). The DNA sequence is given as TGTGCCAGCAGCCAAGTGACAGGGGATGGCTACACCTTC. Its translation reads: CASSQVTGDGYTF.